These 14 T cell receptor beta chains were sequenced from one sample in a study of blood T cell repertoires in COVID-19. Sequencing was performed with immunoSEQ multiplex PCR; in TCRdb, only in-frame clones are kept and a portion is missing. The top ten hold approximately 5% of the sample, which has around 58,000 clones, approximately 87% seen once. Sample: peripheral blood. Receptor source: a human donor in a cohort sampled during active COVID-19.

This clone was seen a few times. The J gene is TRBJ2-5, the V gene TRBV4-3; 8 bases line up with TRBD2. Per the germline V gene, CDR1 is LGHNA and CDR2 is YSLEER. This CDR3 spans 17 amino acids. V was pared by 3 bases and J by 2 bases, with 11 bases of the junction left unmatched. CDR3 sequence reads: CASSQGHGSGMQETQYF. Written as DNA, the CDR3 is TGCGCCAGCAGCCAGGGTCACGGTAGCGGGATGCAAGAGACCCAGTACTTC.

The rearrangement uses TRBV18 and TRBJ1-2, with D unclear. The CDR3 is 14 residues long. With 3 bases removed from V and 0 bases from J, the gap between germline ends came to 8 bases. The germline V gene encodes CDR1 KGHSH and CDR2 LQKENI. The CDR3 DNA is TGTGCCAGCTCACCCCCGGTTGCTAACTATGGCTACACCTTC. Its translation: CASSPPVANYGYTF.

J is TRBJ2-1 and V is TRBV19; the D is unclear. This CDR3 region has 12 residues. Germline V lookup: CDR1 LNHDA, CDR2 SQIVND (reference sequence). V lost 5 bases to trimming and J lost 6 bases, with 8 bases between them. The CDR3 loop is CASSAMSNEQFF. DNA for the CDR3: TGTGCCAGTAGTGCTATGAGCAATGAGCAGTTCTTC.

The chain recombines TRBV9 with TRBJ1-1; 7 bases match TRBD1. The CDR3 loop spans 16 amino acids. The V and J ends lost 4 bases and 1 base, in that order; junction bases with no gene match: 10. The germline gives CDR1 SGDLS, CDR2 YYNGEE. The CDR3 sequence is CASSLHAGQENTEAFF. The CDR3 region has the DNA TGTGCCAGCAGCCTCCACGCTGGACAGGAGAACACTGAAGCTTTCTTT.

The CDR3 here is CASSPGFAGELFF. The CDR3 DNA is TGTGCCAGCAGTCCAGGGTTTGCCGGGGAGCTGTTTTTT. The chain employs TRBV12-3 or TRBV12-4 and TRBJ2-2, with a possible D match to TRBD1 (5 bases). Trimming took off 5 bases at V and 6 bases at J, with 10 bases between the two ends. The CDR3 spans 13 residues.

The V gene is TRBV5-4, the J gene TRBJ2-7, with 7 bases identical to TRBD2. The length of the CDR3 is 12 residues. Looked up from germline, CDR1 is SGHNT and CDR2 is YYREEE (reference sequence). Germline trimming cut 4 bases from V and 6 bases from J; bases unmatched to any gene: 4. The CDR3 coding sequence is TGTGCCAGCAGCCCGGGAGGCAGCGAGCAGTACTTC. It specifies CASSPGGSEQYF.

The chain recombines TRBV28 with TRBJ1-2; possible D gene TRBD1, 6 bases. The V gene lost 6 bases and the J gene lost 2 bases, with 13 bases spanning the gap. The CDR3 covers 14 residues. Germline CDR1 and CDR2: MDHEN and SYDVKM. Here the CDR3 reads CASRPDSSNYGYTF. The CDR3 nucleotides are TGTGCCAGCAGGCCGGACAGCTCGAACTATGGCTACACCTTC.

The rearrangement joins TRBV19 to TRBJ2-3, with 9 bases matching TRBD1. The CDR3 consists of 14 residues. V trimming: 5 bases; J trimming: 3 bases; junction bases outside the gene matches: 3. Germline CDR1 reads LNHDA; CDR2 reads SQIVND (reference sequence). In DNA form, the CDR3 reads TGTGCCAGTAGTTCGGACAGGGGAACAGATACGCAGTATTTT. Amino acid sequence: CASSSDRGTDTQYF.

The chain employs TRBV20-1 and TRBJ2-5; D gene ambiguous. The CDR3 spans 11 residues. Germline V gene sequence: CDR1 DFQATT, CDR2 SNEGSKA (reference sequence). The ends were cut back, 1 base at V and 5 bases at J, with 5 bases in the middle. The CDR3 spells CSARVPETQYF. The CDR3 DNA reads TGCAGTGCTAGAGTTCCGGAGACCCAGTACTTC.

This clone was seen just once. This rearrangement joins TRBV11-3 to TRBJ1-1; the match to TRBD1 covers 8 bases. V was pared by 0 bases and J by 5 bases, with 8 bases of the junction left unmatched. CDR1 and CDR2 (germline): SGHNT, YENEEA. CDR3 length: 16 amino acids. The CDR3 region has the DNA TGTGCCAGCAGCTTAGATGGACGGACAGGGAGGACTGAAGCTTTCTTT. Translated: CASSLDGRTGRTEAFF.

J is TRBJ2-3 and V is TRBV28, with D perhaps matching TRBD1 (6 bases). V lost 7 bases, J lost 4 bases, and 12 bases lay in between. In germline, CDR1 is MDHEN, CDR2 SYDVKM. The CDR3 runs 13 residues. CDR3 residues: CASNGQMADTQYF. CDR3 nucleotide sequence: TGTGCCAGCAATGGACAGATGGCAGATACGCAGTATTTT.

This clone was seen only once. The genes are TRBV28 and TRBJ2-3; no clear D gene. Germline assignment: CDR1 MDHEN and CDR2 SYDVKM. The length of the CDR3 is 14 residues. The V gene lost 3 bases and the J gene lost 10 bases, with 17 bases spanning the gap. In DNA form, the CDR3 reads TGTGCCAGCAGTTTGGGTCTCCGGGTGGTTGCGCAGTATTTT. Its protein is CASSLGLRVVAQYF.

CDR3 coding DNA: TGTGCCAGCAGTCTGAACAGGGTTGGATTTGAGTATTTT. Protein product: CASSLNRVGFEYF. The rearrangement links TRBV6-2 or TRBV6-3 to TRBJ2-3; weak D call: TRBD1 (6 bases). V was clipped by 5 bases and J by 13 bases, with 19 bases between them. The CDR3 has 13 amino acids. Germline loops: CDR1 MNHEY, CDR2 SVGEGT.

This clone was found a few times. V and J are TRBV28 and TRBJ2-2, with D unclear. V gave up 2 bases and J gave up 1 base, with 11 bases separating them. There are 16 residues in the CDR3. Germline assignment: CDR1 MDHEN and CDR2 SYDVKM. The CDR3 DNA is TGTGCCAGCAGTTTACGCAGGCCGATGAACACCGGGGAGCTGTTTTTT. Translated, it gives CASSLRRPMNTGELFF.